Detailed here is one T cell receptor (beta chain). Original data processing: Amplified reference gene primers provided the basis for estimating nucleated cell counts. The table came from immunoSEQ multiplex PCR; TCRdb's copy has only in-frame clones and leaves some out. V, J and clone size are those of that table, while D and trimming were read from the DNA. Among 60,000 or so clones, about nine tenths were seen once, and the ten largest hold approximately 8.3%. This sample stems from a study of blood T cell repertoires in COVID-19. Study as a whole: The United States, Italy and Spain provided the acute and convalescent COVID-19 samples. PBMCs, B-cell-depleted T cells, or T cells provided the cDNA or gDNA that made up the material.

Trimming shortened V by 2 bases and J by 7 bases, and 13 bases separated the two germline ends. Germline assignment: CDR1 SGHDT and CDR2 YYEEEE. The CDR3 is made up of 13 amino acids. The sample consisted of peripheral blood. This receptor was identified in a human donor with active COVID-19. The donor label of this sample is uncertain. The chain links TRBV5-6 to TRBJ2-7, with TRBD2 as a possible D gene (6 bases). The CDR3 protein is CASSFATGEEQYF. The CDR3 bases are TGTGCCAGCAGCTTTGCGACGGGGGAAGAGCAGTACTTC.